These 7 T cell receptor beta chains share one sample of origin, sequenced in a study of CD8 T cells in Susac syndrome. Random hexamers served to reverse transcribe roughly 0.45 to 1 ug RNA. MiXCR, applied by TCRdb to the immunoSEQ multiplex PCR reads, yields one record per CDR3 protein. The table shows under 200,000 distinct CDR3 sequences, with 85% to 95% occurring only once. Material for sequencing was CD4+ T cells from PBMCs. Every receptor here comes from a human donor with Susac syndrome.

This chain uses TRBV25-1 with TRBJ2-5; D remains unclear. Germline V lookup: CDR1 MGHDK, CDR2 SYGVNS. V dropped 0 bases and J dropped 4 bases, with 3 bases sitting between them. The length of the CDR3 is 12 residues. In DNA form, the CDR3 reads TGTGCCAGCAGTGAATATGGAGAGACCCAGTACTTC. It specifies CASSEYGETQYF. Variable domain in full (rest from reference TRBV25-1 and TRBJ2-5): EADIYQTPRYLVIGTGKKITLECSQTMGHDKMYWYQQDPGMELHLIHYSYGVNSTEKGDLSSESTVSRIRTEHFPLTLESARPSHTSQYLCASSEYGETQYFGPGTRLLVL.

J is TRBJ1-2 and V is TRBV6-1; the D gene is possibly TRBD1 (6 bases). The CDR3 covers 12 residues. V lost 6 bases and J 8 bases, leaving 13 bases between the germline ends. Per germline, CDR1 MNHNS and CDR2 SASEGT. CDR3 nucleotide sequence: TGTGCCAGCAGAGGGGGGGCTGGCGGCTACACCTTC. This codes for CASRGGAGGYTF.

V and J are TRBV4-3 and TRBJ1-1, with D perhaps matching TRBD1 (6 bases). Germline CDR1 LGHNA, CDR2 YSLEER. The CDR3 covers 15 residues. V was shortened by 0 bases and J by 4 bases, with 12 bases between the two germline ends. The DNA for the CDR3 is TGCGCCAGCAGCCAAGATGGCGGGGGGGCCACTGAAGCTTTCTTT. Its protein product is CASSQDGGGATEAFF.

The chain uses TRBV13 and TRBJ2-5; no firm D call. V lost 5 bases, J lost 4 bases, and 14 bases lay in between. The CDR3 is 14 amino acids. The V gene's germline CDR1 is PRHDT and CDR2 FYEKMQ (reference sequence). CDR3 nucleotide sequence: TGTGCCAGCAGCCCCTTGTCCCAGCGAGAGACCCAGTACTTC. Translation gives CASSPLSQRETQYF.

This rearrangement joins TRBV6-5 to TRBJ1-6; D is unclear. The CDR3 is 14 residues long. The V end was cut by 6 bases, the J end by 7 bases, with 13 bases between. Germline V CDR1 and CDR2: MNHEY, SVGAGI. The CDR3 sequence: CASRRGMVNSPLHF. CDR3 bases: TGTGCCAGCAGACGAGGGATGGTGAATTCACCCCTCCACTTT.

This chain joins TRBV4-2 and TRBJ2-5; 12 bases map to TRBD2. CDR3 length equals 18 residues. Germline loops: CDR1 LGHNA, CDR2 YNFKEQ. Trimming removed 5 bases from V and 5 bases from J; junction bases left unmatched: 15. The chain's CDR3 is CASSLDALAGGHSETQYF. Written as DNA, the CDR3 is TGTGCCAGCAGCTTGGATGCCCTAGCGGGGGGGCACTCGGAGACCCAGTACTTC.

V is TRBV9 and J is TRBJ2-1; 11 nucleotides match TRBD2. The V gene end was trimmed by 0 bases and the J gene end by 4 bases; junction bases not matched to a gene: 9. This CDR3 is 18 amino acids long. Germline CDR1 reads SGDLS; CDR2 reads YYNGEE. CDR3: CASSVGGLAGGPYNEQFF. The CDR3 nucleotides read TGTGCCAGCAGCGTAGGAGGGTTAGCGGGGGGGCCGTACAATGAGCAGTTCTTC.